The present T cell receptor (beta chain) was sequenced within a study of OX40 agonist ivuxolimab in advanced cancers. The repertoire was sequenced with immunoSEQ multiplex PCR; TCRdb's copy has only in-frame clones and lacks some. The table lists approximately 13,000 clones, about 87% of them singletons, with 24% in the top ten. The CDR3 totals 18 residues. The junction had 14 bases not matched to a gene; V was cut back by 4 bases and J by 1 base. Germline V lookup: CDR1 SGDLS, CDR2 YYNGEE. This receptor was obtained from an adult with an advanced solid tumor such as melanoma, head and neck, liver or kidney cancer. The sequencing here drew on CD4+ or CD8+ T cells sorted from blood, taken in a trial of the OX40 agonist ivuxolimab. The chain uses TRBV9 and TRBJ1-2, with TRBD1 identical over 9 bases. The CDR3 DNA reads TGTGCCAGCAGCCCGTATCCGGGACAGGGAGACCTTAACTATGGCTACACCTTC. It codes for CASSPYPGQGDLNYGYTF. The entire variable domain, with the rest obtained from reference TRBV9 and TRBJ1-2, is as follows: DSGVTQTPKHLITATGQRVTLRCSPRSGDLSVYWYQQSLDQGLQFLIQYYNGEERAKGNILERFSAQQFPDLHSELNLSSLELGDSALYFCASSPYPGQGDLNYGYTFGSGTRLTVV.